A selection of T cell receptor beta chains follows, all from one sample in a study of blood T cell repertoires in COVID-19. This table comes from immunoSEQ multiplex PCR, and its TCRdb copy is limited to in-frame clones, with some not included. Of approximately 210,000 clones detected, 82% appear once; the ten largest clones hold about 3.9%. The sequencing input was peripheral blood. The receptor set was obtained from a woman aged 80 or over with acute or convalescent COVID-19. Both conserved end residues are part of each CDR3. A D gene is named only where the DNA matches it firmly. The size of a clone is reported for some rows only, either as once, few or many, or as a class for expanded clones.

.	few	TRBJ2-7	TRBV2	CASRRDGSYEQYF	TGTGCCAGCAGGAGGGACGGGAGCTACGAGCAGTACTTC
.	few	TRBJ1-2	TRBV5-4	CASSTGRGLDYGYTF	TGTGCCAGCTCAACGGGGCGGGGGCTGGACTATGGCTACACCTTC
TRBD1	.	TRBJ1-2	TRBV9	CASSAWDRVEYGYTF	TGTGCCAGCAGCGCCTGGGACAGGGTTGAATATGGCTACACCTTC
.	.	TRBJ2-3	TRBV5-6	CASSFGRYTDTQYF	TGTGCCAGCAGCTTCGGCAGGTACACAGATACGCAGTATTTT
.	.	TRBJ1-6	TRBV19	CASMRGRGFDSPLHF	TGTGCCAGTATGCGGGGGAGGGGATTTGATTCACCCCTCCACTTT
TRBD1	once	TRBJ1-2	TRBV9	CASSTRQGGSFGYTF	TGTGCCAGCAGCACCCGACAGGGGGGGTCTTTTGGCTACACCTTC
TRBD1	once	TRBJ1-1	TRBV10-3	CAIRPAGGDTEAFF	TGTGCCATCAGACCGGCAGGGGGCGACACTGAAGCTTTCTTT
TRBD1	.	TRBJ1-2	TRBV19	CASSRTGETYGYTF	TGTGCCAGTAGCCGGACAGGGGAGACATATGGCTACACCTTC
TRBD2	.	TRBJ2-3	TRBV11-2	CASSLDPPSGGTDTQYF	TGTGCCAGCAGCTTAGATCCCCCTAGCGGGGGCACAGATACGCAGTATTTT
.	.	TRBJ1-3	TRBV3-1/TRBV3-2	CASSQHSQGGFSGNTIYF	TGTGCCAGCAGCCAACACTCCCAGGGTGGCTTCTCTGGAAACACCATATATTTT
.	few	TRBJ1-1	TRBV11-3	CASSPLTGMNTEAFF	TGTGCCAGCAGCCCCCTGACAGGAATGAACACTGAAGCTTTCTTT
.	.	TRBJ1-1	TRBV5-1	CASRRTPQGKPRAFF	TGCGCCAGCAGACGGACCCCGCAGGGAAAGCCCCGAGCTTTCTTT
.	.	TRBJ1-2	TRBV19	CASTDQQAANYGYTF	TGTGCCAGTACCGATCAACAGGCGGCTAACTATGGCTACACCTTC
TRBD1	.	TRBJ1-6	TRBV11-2	CASSWGQGRNSPLHF	TGTGCCAGCAGCTGGGGACAGGGGCGCAATTCACCCCTCCACTTT
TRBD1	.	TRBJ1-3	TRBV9	CASSGPGGPGNTIYF	TGTGCCAGCAGCGGGCCAGGGGGACCTGGAAACACCATATATTTT
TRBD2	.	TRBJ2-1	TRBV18	CASSTASGGAGNEQFF	TGTGCCAGCTCCACCGCTAGCGGGGGGGCCGGGAATGAGCAGTTCTTC
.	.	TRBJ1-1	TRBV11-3	CASSPRGEAFF	TGTGCCAGCAGCCCTAGGGGTGAAGCTTTCTTT
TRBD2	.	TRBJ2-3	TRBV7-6	CASSSRSSLGGDTDTQYF	TGTGCCAGCAGCTCCCGTTCGAGTCTGGGGGGGGACACAGATACGCAGTATTTT
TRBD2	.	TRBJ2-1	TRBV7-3	CASSLSGATYNEQFF	TGTGCCAGCAGCCTAAGCGGGGCCACCTACAATGAGCAGTTCTTC
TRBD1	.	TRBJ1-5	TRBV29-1	CSAGQGSNQPQHF	TGCAGCGCCGGACAGGGGAGCAATCAGCCCCAGCATTTT
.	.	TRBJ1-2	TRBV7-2	CASSWTEGNYGYTF	TGTGCCAGCAGCTGGACAGAGGGGAACTATGGCTACACCTTC
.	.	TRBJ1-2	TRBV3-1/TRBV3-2	CASSQRYIQNYGYTF	TGTGCCAGCAGCCAAAGATATATACAAAACTATGGCTACACCTTC
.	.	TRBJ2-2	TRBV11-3	CASSLDDWGDNTGELFF	TGTGCCAGCAGCTTAGACGATTGGGGGGACAACACCGGGGAGCTGTTTTTT
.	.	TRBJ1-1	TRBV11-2	CASSSDTEAFF	TGTGCCAGCAGCTCGGACACTGAAGCTTTCTTT
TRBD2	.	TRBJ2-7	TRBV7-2	CASSLAVAGGYEQYF	TGTGCCAGCAGCTTAGCGGTAGCGGGGGGCTACGAGCAGTACTTC
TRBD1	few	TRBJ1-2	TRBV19	CASIKGQGTGGYTF	TGTGCCAGTATCAAGGGACAGGGAACAGGCGGCTACACCTTC
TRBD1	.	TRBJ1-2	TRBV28	CASSPSLSGGYGYTF	TGTGCCAGCAGTCCCAGCTTATCAGGGGGCTATGGCTACACCTTC
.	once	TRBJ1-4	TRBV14	CASSQRHATNEKLFF	TGTGCCAGCAGCCAAAGACACGCAACTAATGAAAAACTGTTTTTT
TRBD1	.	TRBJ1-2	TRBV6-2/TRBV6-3	CASSSGQGSNYGYTF	TGTGCCAGCAGTTCGGGACAGGGATCTAACTATGGCTACACCTTC
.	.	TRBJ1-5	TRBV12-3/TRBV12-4	CASSEPGGRKHF	TGTGCCAGCAGCGAACCGGGGGGGCGGAAGCATTTT
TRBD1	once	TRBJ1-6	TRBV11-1	CASSLLPTGASPLHF	TGTGCCAGCAGCTTACTACCGACAGGGGCTTCACCCCTCCACTTT
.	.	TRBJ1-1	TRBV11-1	CASSAPRAMNTEAFF	TGTGCCAGCAGCGCCCCGAGGGCGATGAACACTGAAGCTTTCTTT
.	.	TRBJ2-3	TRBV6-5	CASNLGRVTDTQYF	TGTGCCAGCAATCTCGGCAGGGTCACAGATACGCAGTATTTT
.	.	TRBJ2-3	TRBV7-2	CASSSHRGRGTDTQYF	TGTGCCAGCAGCTCCCATAGAGGCAGGGGCACAGATACGCAGTATTTT
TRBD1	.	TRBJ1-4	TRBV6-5	CASRRRDSRNEKLFF	TGTGCCAGCAGAAGACGGGACAGCCGTAATGAAAAACTGTTTTTT
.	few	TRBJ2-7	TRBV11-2	CASSLGGKAGAPYEQYF	TGTGCCAGCAGCTTAGGAGGGAAGGCAGGGGCCCCCTACGAGCAGTACTTC
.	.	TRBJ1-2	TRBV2	CASSEASLRRAYGYTF	TGTGCCAGCAGTGAAGCGAGTTTGAGGAGGGCCTACGGCTACACCTTC
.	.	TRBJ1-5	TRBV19	CASSIGQTDNQPQHF	TGTGCCAGTAGTATTGGTCAGACAGACAATCAGCCCCAGCATTTT
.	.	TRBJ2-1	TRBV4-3	CASSPVSGRLIEQFF	TGCGCCAGCAGCCCCGTTTCGGGGAGGTTGATTGAGCAGTTCTTC
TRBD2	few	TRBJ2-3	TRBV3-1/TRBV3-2	CASSPGLADSTDTQYF	TGTGCCAGCAGCCCCGGACTAGCGGATAGCACAGATACGCAGTATTTT
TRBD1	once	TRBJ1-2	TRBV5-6	CASSRTGQGSYTF	TGTGCCAGCAGCCGTACGGGACAGGGAAGCTACACCTTC
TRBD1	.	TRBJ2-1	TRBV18	CASSPTGAPVEQFF	TGTGCCAGCTCCCCGACAGGGGCGCCGGTTGAGCAGTTCTTC
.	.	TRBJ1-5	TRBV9	CASSNSQGQPQHF	TGTGCCAGCAGTAACTCTCAGGGGCAGCCCCAGCATTTT
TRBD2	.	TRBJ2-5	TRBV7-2	CASSLFIRTSYQETQYF	TGTGCCAGCAGCTTATTCATTAGGACTAGCTACCAAGAGACCCAGTACTTC